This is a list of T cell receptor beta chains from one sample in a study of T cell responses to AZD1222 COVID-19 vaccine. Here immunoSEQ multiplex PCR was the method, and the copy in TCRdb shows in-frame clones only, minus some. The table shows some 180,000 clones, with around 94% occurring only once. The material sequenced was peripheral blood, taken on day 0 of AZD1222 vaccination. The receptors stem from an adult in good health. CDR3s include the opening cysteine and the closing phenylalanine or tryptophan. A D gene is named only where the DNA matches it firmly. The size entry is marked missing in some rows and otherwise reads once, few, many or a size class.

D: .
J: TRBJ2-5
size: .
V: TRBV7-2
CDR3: CASSFDRQETQYF
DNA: TGTGCCAGCAGCTTTGACAGGCAAGAGACCCAGTACTTC

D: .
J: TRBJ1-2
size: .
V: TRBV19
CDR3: CASSIAGATDYGYTF
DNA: TGTGCCAGTAGTATAGCAGGGGCTACGGACTATGGCTACACCTTC

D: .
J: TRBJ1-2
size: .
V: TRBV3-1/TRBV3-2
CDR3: CASSQLGLYYGYTF
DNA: TGTGCCAGCAGCCAACTAGGTCTGTACTATGGCTACACCTTC

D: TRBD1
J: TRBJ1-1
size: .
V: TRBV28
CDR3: CASSPQGGSTEAFF
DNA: TGTGCCAGCAGTCCGCAGGGGGGGAGCACTGAAGCTTTCTTT

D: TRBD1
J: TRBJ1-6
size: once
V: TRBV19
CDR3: CASSIFDRDNSPLHF
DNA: TGTGCCAGTAGTATTTTTGACAGGGATAATTCACCCCTCCACTTT

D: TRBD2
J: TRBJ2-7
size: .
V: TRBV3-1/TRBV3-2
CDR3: CASSPGGGSYEQYF
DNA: TGTGCCAGCAGCCCGGGGGGGGGATCCTACGAGCAGTACTTC

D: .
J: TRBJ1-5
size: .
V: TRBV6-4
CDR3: CASSQGPDQPQHF
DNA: TGTGCCAGCAGTCAAGGCCCCGACCAGCCCCAGCATTTT

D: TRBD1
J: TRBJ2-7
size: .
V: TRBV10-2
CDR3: CASRPGQGAIRYEQYF
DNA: TGCGCCAGCAGACCGGGACAGGGGGCCATTAGGTACGAGCAGTACTTC

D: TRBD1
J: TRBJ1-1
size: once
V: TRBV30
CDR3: CAWSQGADTEAFF
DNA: TGTGCCTGGAGTCAGGGGGCCGACACTGAAGCTTTCTTT

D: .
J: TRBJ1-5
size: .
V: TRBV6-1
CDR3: CASSEYYQPQHF
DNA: TGTGCCAGCAGTGAATACTACCAGCCCCAGCATTTT

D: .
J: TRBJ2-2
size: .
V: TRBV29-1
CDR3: CSVSQGPNTGELFF
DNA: TGCAGCGTTAGCCAGGGCCCTAACACCGGGGAGCTGTTTTTT

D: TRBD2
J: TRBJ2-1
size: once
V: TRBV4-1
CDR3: CASSQEIGLAGYNEQFF
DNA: TGCGCCAGCAGCCAAGAGATAGGACTAGCGGGGTACAATGAGCAGTTCTTC

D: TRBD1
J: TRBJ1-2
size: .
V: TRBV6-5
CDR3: CASTMDRGRYGYTF
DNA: TGTGCCAGCACTATGGACAGGGGCCGATATGGCTACACCTTC

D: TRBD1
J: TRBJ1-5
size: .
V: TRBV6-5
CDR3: CASRRTGGNNQPQHF
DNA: TGTGCCAGCAGACGGACAGGGGGCAACAATCAGCCCCAGCATTTT

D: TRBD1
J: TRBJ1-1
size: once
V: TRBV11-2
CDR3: CASSLGGDRVHLF
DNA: TGTGCCAGCAGCTTAGGGGGTGACAGGGTTCATCTCTTT

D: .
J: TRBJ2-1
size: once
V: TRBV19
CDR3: CASSIVGEQFF
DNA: TGTGCCAGTAGTATCGTGGGTGAGCAGTTCTTC

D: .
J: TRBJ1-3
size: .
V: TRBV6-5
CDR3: CASSYGWRGDTIYF
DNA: TGTGCCAGCAGTTATGGGTGGAGGGGGGACACCATATATTTT

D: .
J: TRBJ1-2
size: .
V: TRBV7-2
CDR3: CASSRRGDNYGYTF
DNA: TGTGCCAGCAGCAGGAGGGGGGATAACTATGGCTACACCTTC

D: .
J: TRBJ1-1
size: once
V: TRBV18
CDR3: CASSPYLEGINTEAFF
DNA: TGTGCCAGCTCACCTTATCTAGAGGGCATTAACACTGAAGCTTTCTTT

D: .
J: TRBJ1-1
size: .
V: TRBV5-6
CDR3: CASLNRVNTEAFF
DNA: TGTGCCAGCCTGAACAGGGTCAACACTGAAGCTTTCTTT

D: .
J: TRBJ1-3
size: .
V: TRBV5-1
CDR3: CASSTGNTIYF
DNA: TGCGCCAGCAGCACGGGGAACACCATATATTTT

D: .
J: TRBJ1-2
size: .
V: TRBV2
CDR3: CASSGRPGHGYTF
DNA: TGTGCCAGCAGTGGACGCCCGGGGCATGGCTACACCTTC

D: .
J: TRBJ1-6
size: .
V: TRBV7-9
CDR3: CASSAVEAARTIISSPLHF
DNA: TGTGCCAGCAGCGCCGTGGAAGCGGCTAGAACCATAATTAGTTCACCCCTCCACTTT

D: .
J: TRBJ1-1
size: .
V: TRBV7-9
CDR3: CASSFRAGGSTEAFF
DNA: TGTGCCAGCAGCTTTCGGGCGGGAGGCAGCACTGAAGCTTTCTTT

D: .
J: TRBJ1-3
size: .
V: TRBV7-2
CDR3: CASRTDQGYPIYF
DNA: TGTGCCAGCAGAACGGACCAGGGGTATCCCATATATTTT

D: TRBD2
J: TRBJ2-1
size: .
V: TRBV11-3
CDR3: CASSLSGGNEQFF
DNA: TGTGCCAGCAGCTTATCGGGGGGGAATGAGCAGTTCTTC

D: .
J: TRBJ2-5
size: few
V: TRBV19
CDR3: CASSFPGGGETQYF
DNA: TGTGCCAGTAGTTTTCCAGGAGGGGGAGAGACCCAGTACTTC

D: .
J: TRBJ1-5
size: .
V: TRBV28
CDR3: CASSYGGREPQHF
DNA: TGTGCCAGCAGTTATGGGGGTCGGGAGCCCCAGCATTTT

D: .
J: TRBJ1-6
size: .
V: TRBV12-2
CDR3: CASRSPCPNSPLHF
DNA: TGTGCAAGTCGCTCTCCTTGTCCGAATTCACCCCTCCACTTT

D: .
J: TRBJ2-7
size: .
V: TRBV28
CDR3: CASSSPQGLDYEQYF
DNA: TGTGCCAGCAGTTCCCCCCAGGGACTCGACTACGAGCAGTACTTC

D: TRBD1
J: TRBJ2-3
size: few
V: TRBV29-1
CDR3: CSARGPGGDTQYF
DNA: TGCAGCGCCAGGGGGCCAGGGGGAGATACGCAGTATTTT

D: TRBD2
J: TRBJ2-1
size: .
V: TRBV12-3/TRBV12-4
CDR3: CASSTGTRGGFF
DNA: TGTGCCAGCAGTACCGGGACTCGGGGGGGGTTCTTC

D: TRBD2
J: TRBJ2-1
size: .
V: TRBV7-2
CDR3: CASSLDATSGGAGEQFF
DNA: TGTGCCAGCAGCTTAGATGCGACTAGCGGGGGGGCTGGTGAGCAGTTCTTC

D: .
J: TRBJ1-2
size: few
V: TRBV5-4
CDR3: CASTTTGGYGYTF
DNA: TGTGCCAGCACCACCACGGGGGGCTATGGCTACACCTTC

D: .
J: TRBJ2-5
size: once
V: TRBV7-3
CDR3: CASSLMAGETQYF
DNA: TGTGCCAGCAGCTTAATGGCGGGGGAGACCCAGTACTTC

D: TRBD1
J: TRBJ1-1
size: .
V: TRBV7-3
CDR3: CASSLQGGNTEAFF
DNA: TGTGCCAGCAGCTTACAGGGGGGAAACACTGAAGCTTTCTTT

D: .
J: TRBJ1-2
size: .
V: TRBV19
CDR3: CAKYPDYGYTF
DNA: TGTGCCAAATACCCGGACTATGGCTACACCTTC

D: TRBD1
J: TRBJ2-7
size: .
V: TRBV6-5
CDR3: CASSYALGTGYYEQYF
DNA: TGTGCCAGCAGTTACGCGTTGGGGACAGGGTACTACGAGCAGTACTTC

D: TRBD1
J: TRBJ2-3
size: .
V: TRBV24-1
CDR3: CASQGAGTTDTQYF
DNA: TGTGCCTCCCAGGGGGCGGGGACTACAGATACGCAGTATTTT

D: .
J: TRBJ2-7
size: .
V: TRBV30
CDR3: CAWSVWLGREQYF
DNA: TGTGCCTGGAGTGTATGGCTGGGGCGCGAGCAGTACTTC

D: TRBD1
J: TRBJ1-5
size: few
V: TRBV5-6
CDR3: CASSLRGQGGHQPQHF
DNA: TGTGCCAGCAGCTTGAGGGGACAGGGAGGACATCAGCCCCAGCATTTT

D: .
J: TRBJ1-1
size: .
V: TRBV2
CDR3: CASSAGGLDTEAFF
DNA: TGTGCCAGCAGTGCGGGTGGGTTGGACACTGAAGCTTTCTTT

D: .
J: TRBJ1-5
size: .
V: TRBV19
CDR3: CASSIVGARSNQPQHF
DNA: TGTGCCAGTAGTATAGTAGGGGCGAGGAGCAATCAGCCCCAGCATTTT

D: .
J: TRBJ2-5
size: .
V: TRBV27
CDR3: CASSLSLGWKTQYF
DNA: TGTGCCAGCAGTTTATCCTTAGGGTGGAAGACCCAGTACTTC

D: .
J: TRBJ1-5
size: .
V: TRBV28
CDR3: CASSLGQGGNQPQHF
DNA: TGTGCCAGCAGTTTAGGTCAGGGCGGCAATCAGCCCCAGCATTTT

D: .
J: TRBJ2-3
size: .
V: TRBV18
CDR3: CASSPPPTDTQYF
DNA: TGTGCCAGCTCACCGCCCCCCACAGATACGCAGTATTTT

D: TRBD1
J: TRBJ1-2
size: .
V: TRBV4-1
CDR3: CASSQVVSGTGRQNYGYTF
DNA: TGCGCCAGCAGCCAAGTAGTTAGCGGGACAGGGAGACAAAACTATGGCTACACCTTC

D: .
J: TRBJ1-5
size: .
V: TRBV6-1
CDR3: CASSEARGAGQPQHF
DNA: TGTGCCAGCAGTGAAGCCCGGGGGGCAGGTCAGCCCCAGCATTTT

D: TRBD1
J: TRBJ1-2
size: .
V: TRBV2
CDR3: CASRGTGGASGYTF
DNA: TGTGCCAGCAGGGGCACAGGGGGCGCGAGTGGCTACACCTTC

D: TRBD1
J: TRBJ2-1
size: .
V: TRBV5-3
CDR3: CARRSPRGPGNEQFF
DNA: TGTGCCAGAAGATCCCCTAGGGGGCCTGGCAATGAGCAGTTCTTC

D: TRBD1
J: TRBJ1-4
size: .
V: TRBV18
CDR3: CASSPQGVTTNEKLFF
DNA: TGTGCCAGCTCGCCACAGGGGGTGACAACTAATGAAAAACTGTTTTTT

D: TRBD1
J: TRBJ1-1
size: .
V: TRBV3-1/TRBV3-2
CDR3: CASSQGQGLMGTEAFF
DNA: TGTGCCAGCAGCCAAGGACAGGGCCTTATGGGCACTGAAGCTTTCTTT

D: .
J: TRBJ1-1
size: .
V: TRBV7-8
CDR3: CASSFRGRVTEAFF
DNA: TGTGCCAGCAGCTTCAGGGGTCGAGTTACTGAAGCTTTCTTT

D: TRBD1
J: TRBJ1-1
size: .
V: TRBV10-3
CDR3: CAIRGPSGTGHTEAFF
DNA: TGTGCCATCAGAGGCCCGTCCGGGACAGGACACACTGAAGCTTTCTTT

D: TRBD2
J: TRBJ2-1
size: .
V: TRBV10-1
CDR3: CASSEGAAGNNEQFF
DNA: TGCGCCAGCAGTGAGGGGGCAGCGGGGAACAATGAGCAGTTCTTC